These 9 T cell receptor beta chains originate from one sample sequenced in a study of PD-L1 blockade in urothelial cancer. The data were produced by immunoSEQ multiplex PCR, yet TCRdb's version contains in-frame clones alone and is incomplete. The table records approximately 50,000 clones, 75% to 90% of them present only once. The time point here: pretreatment peripheral blood. Sample: PBMCs, taken around atezolizumab (anti-PD-L1) treatment. These receptors all stem from a man aged 50-60 years with urothelial cancer.

The CDR3: CASSAYQTGSNEQFF. DNA for the CDR3: TGTGCCAGCAGTGCCTACCAGACAGGGAGCAATGAGCAGTTCTTC. The V gene is TRBV27, the J gene TRBJ2-1, with 7 bases aligning to TRBD1. Losses at the gene ends were 5 bases for V and 6 bases for J; bases not matched to a gene: 10. The CDR3 contains 15 residues. Germline-derived CDR1 and CDR2 are MNHEY and SMNVEV (reference sequence).

J is TRBJ1-1 and V is TRBV5-1, with 9 positions matching TRBD1. The V gene end was trimmed by 7 bases and the J gene end by 2 bases; junction bases not matched to a gene: 9. Germline V gene data show CDR1 as SGHRS and CDR2 as YFSETQ. This CDR3 region has 15 residues. The CDR3 DNA reads TGCGCCAGCGGGACAGGGTGGGGGGGAAACACTGAAGCTTTCTTT. It codes for CASGTGWGGNTEAFF. Supplemented by reference TRBV5-1 and TRBJ1-1, the full variable domain reads KAGVTQTPRYLIKTRGQQVTLSCSPISGHRSVSWYQQTPGQGLQFLFEYFSETQRNKGNFPGRFSGRQFSNSRSEMNVSTLELGDSALYLCASGTGWGGNTEAFFGQGTRLTVV.

This rearrangement joins TRBV7-8 to TRBJ2-3, with D maybe TRBD1 (6 bases). The V and J ends lost 5 bases and 3 bases respectively, with 15 bases between them. Germline CDR1 reads SGHVS; CDR2 reads FQNEAQ. CDR3 length equals 15 residues. The CDR3 region has the DNA TGTGCCAGCAGCCTAGGTCAGGGGAGAACAGATACGCAGTATTTT. Protein: CASSLGQGRTDTQYF.

V is TRBV18 and J is TRBJ1-1; D is possibly TRBD1 (5 bases). V dropped 1 base and J dropped 3 bases, with 6 bases sitting between them. This CDR3 spans 13 amino acids. Germline CDR1 and CDR2: KGHSH and LQKENI. The CDR3 nucleotides read TGTGCCAGCTCACCACGACAGTACACTGAAGCTTTCTTT. As protein: CASSPRQYTEAFF.

V gene TRBV27 combines with J gene TRBJ2-1; possibly TRBD1 for D (6 bases). This CDR3 has 12 amino acids. Per germline, CDR1 MNHEY and CDR2 SMNVEV (reference sequence). Trimming took 11 bases from V and 10 from J, leaving 18 bases between them. The CDR3 region has the DNA TGTGCCTGCGGGTGGGGGCAACGCGAGCAGTTCTTC. Amino acid sequence: CACGWGQREQFF.

The chain combines TRBV7-9 with TRBJ2-4; TRBD1 matches 8 bases. Germline CDR1 SEHNR, CDR2 FQNEAQ (reference sequence). V shed 3 bases, J shed 5 bases, and the junction held 6 bases outside the gene matches. CDR3 length equals 15 residues. The CDR3 reads CASSLQGAQENIQYF. CDR3 DNA sequence: TGTGCCAGCAGCTTGCAGGGGGCGCAAGAAAACATTCAGTACTTC.

The CDR3 nucleotides read TGCGCCAGCAGCGACCCGACTGGACAGGCCTACGAGCAGTACTTC. Amino acids: CASSDPTGQAYEQYF. The V gene is TRBV5-1, the J gene TRBJ2-7; the match to TRBD1 covers 7 bases. The CDR3 has 15 amino acids. Per the germline V gene, CDR1 is SGHRS and CDR2 is YFSETQ. The ends lost 4 bases at V and 2 bases at J; junction bases unmatched: 9. Based on the CDR3 plus reference TRBV5-1 and TRBJ2-7, the full variable domain is KAGVTQTPRYLIKTRGQQVTLSCSPISGHRSVSWYQQTPGQGLQFLFEYFSETQRNKGNFPGRFSGRQFSNSRSEMNVSTLELGDSALYLCASSDPTGQAYEQYFGPGTRLTVT.

V and J are TRBV5-1 and TRBJ1-1; 8 nucleotides agree with TRBD1. With 2 bases clipped from V and 6 bases from J, the junction kept 6 bases outside the gene matches. The CDR3 spans 14 residues. Germline values: CDR1 SGHRS, CDR2 YFSETQ. In nucleotides, the CDR3 is TGCGCCAGCAGCTTTGACAGGGGCGGATCTGAAGCTTTCTTT. It codes for CASSFDRGGSEAFF.

The rearrangement links TRBV28 to TRBJ1-1; D remains ambiguous. The V gene lost 4 bases and the J gene lost 3 bases, with 9 bases spanning the gap. Germline lookup yields CDR1 MDHEN and CDR2 SYDVKM. This CDR3 has 13 amino acids. Here the CDR3 DNA reads TGTGCCAGCAGTTCCGTCTTGTACACTGAAGCTTTCTTT. Protein product: CASSSVLYTEAFF.